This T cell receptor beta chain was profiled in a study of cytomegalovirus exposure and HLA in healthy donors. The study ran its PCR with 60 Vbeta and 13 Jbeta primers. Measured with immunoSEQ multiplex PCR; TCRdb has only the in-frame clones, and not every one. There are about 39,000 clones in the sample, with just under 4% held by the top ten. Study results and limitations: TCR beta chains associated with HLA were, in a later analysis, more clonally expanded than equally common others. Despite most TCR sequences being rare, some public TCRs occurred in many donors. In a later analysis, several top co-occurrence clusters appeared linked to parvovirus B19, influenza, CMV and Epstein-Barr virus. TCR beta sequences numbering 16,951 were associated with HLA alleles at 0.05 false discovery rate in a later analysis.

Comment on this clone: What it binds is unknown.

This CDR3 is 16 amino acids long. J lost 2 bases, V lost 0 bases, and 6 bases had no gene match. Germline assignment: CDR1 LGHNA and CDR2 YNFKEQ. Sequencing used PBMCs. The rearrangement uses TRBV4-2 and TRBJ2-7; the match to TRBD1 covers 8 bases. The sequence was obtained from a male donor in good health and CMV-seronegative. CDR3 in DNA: TGTGCCAGCAGCCAAGATTCAGGGGGCTTCGCCTACGAGCAGTACTTC. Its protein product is CASSQDSGGFAYEQYF.